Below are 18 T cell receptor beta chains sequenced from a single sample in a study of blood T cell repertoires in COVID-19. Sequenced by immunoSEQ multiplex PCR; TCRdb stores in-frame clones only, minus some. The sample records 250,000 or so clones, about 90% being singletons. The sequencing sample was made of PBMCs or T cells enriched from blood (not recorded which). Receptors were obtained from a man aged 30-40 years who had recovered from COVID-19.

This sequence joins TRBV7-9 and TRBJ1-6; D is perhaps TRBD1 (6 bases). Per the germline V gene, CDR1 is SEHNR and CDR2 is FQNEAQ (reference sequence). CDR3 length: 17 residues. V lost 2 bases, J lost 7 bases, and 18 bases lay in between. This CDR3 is CASSLTGLQSLNSPLHF. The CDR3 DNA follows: TGTGCCAGCAGCTTAACAGGGCTGCAGAGCCTCAATTCACCCCTCCACTTT.

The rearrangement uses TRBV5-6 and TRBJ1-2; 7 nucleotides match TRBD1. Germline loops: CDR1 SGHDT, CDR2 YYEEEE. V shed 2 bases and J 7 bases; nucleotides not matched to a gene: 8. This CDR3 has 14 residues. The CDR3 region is CASSFVVGGGGYTF. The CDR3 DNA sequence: TGTGCCAGCAGCTTCGTTGTAGGGGGCGGTGGCTACACCTTC.

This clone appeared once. The CDR3: CASSDEGPSYEQYF. CDR3 in DNA: TGCGCCAGCAGTGATGAGGGTCCCTCCTACGAGCAGTACTTC. The chain joins TRBV10-2 to TRBJ2-7; tentatively, D is TRBD2 (5 bases). The V end lost 3 bases, the J end lost 0 bases, and 9 bases lay between the germline ends. The CDR3 length is 14 residues. CDR1 is WSHSY and CDR2 is SAAADI in the germline V gene.

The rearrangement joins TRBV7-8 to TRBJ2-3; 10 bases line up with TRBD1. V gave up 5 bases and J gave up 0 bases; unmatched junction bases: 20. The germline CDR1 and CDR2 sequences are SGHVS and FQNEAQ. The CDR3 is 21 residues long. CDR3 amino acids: CASSPRQGARQIASSTDTQYF. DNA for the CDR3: TGTGCCAGCAGCCCGCGACAGGGGGCACGCCAAATTGCTTCTAGCACAGATACGCAGTATTTT.

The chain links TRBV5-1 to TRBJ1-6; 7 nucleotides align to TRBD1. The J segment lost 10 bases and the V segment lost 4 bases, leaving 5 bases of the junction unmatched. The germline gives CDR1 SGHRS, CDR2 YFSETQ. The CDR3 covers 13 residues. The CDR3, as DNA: TGCGCCAGCAGCATAGGGGACAGCTCACCCCTCCACTTT. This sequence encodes CASSIGDSSPLHF. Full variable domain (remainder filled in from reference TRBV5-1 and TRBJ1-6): KAGVTQTPRYLIKTRGQQVTLSCSPISGHRSVSWYQQTPGQGLQFLFEYFSETQRNKGNFPGRFSGRQFSNSRSEMNVSTLELGDSALYLCASSIGDSSPLHFGNGTRLTVT.

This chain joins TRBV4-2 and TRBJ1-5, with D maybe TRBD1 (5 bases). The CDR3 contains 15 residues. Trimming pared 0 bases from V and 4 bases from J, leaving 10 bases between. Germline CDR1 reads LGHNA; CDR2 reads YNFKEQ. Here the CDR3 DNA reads TGTGCCAGCAGCCAAGATCAGGGAGGGAATCAGCCCCAGCATTTT. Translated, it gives CASSQDQGGNQPQHF.

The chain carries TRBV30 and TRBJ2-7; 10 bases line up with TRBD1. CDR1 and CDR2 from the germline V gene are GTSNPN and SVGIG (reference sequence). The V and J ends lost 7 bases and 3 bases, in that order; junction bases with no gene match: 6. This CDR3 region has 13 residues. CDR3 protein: CAYDRDRGYEQYF. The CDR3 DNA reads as TGTGCCTACGATAGGGACAGGGGCTACGAGCAGTACTTC.

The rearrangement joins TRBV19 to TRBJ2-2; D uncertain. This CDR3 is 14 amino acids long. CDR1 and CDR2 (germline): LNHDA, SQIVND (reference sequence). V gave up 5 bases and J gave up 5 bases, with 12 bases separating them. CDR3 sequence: CASSGVLATGELFF. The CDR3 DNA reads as TGTGCCAGTAGTGGAGTGTTAGCAACCGGGGAGCTGTTTTTT. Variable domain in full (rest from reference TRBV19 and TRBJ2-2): DGGITQSPKYLFRKEGQNVTLSCEQNLNHDAMYWYRQDPGQGLRLIYYSQIVNDFQKGDIAEGYSVSREKKESFPLTVTSAQKNPTAFYLCASSGVLATGELFFGEGSRLTVL.

In nucleotides, the CDR3 is TGTGCCAGCAGCTCCGACAGCGGGATAGGGCCCCAGCATTTT. This encodes CASSSDSGIGPQHF. This chain uses TRBV7-9 with TRBJ1-5; tentative D call: TRBD1 (5 bases). Trimming pared 4 bases from V and 9 bases from J, leaving 16 bases between. CDR3 size: 14 residues. The germline CDR1 and CDR2 sequences are SEHNR and FQNEAQ (reference sequence).

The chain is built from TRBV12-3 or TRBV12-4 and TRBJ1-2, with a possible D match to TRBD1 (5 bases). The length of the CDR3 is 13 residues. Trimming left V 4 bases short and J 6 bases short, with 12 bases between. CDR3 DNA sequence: TGTGCCAGCAGTTGGGGCAGGGTGGATGGCTACACCTTC. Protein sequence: CASSWGRVDGYTF.

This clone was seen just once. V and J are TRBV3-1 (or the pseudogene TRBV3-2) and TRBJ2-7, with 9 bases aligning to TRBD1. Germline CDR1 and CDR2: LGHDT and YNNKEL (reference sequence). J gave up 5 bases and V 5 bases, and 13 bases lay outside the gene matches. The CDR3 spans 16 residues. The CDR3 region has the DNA TGTGCCAGCAGCTTAACCGGGACAGGGAGGGCGAACGAGCAGTACTTC. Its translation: CASSLTGTGRANEQYF.

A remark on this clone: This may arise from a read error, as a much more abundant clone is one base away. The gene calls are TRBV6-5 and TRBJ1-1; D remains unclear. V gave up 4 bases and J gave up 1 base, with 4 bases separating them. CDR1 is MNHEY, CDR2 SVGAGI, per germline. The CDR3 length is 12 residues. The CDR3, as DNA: TGTGCCAGCAGTTTCCGGAACACTGAAGCTTTCTTT. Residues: CASSFRNTEAFF.

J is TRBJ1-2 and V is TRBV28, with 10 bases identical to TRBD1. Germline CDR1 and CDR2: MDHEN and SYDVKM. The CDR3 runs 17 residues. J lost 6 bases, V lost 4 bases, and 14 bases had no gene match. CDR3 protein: CASSSFPGQGPANGYTF. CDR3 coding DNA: TGTGCCAGCAGTTCATTTCCGGGACAGGGGCCCGCTAATGGCTACACCTTC.

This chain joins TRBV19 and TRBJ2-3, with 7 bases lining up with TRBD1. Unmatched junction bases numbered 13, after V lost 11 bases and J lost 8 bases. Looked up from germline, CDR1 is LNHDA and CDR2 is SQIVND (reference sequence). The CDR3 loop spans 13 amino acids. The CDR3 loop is CACRDRALGTQYF. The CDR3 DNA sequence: TGTGCCTGCCGAGACAGGGCCCTAGGTACGCAGTATTTT. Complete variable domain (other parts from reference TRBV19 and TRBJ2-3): DGGITQSPKYLFRKEGQNVTLSCEQNLNHDAMYWYRQDPGQGLRLIYYSQIVNDFQKGDIAEGYSVSREKKESFPLTVTSAQKNPTAFYLCACRDRALGTQYFGPGTRLTVL.

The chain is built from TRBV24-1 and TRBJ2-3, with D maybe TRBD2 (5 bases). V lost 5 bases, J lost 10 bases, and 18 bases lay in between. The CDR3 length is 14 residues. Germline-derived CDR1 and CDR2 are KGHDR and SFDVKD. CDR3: CATSAEADSSPQYF. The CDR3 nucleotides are TGTGCCACCAGTGCCGAGGCGGACTCATCTCCGCAGTATTTT.

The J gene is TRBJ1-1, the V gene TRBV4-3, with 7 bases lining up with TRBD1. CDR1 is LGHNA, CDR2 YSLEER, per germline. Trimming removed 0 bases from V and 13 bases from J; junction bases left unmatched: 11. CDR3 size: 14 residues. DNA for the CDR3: TGCGCCAGCAGCCAAGAGACAGGGTACAGTATCGGTTTCTTT. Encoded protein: CASSQETGYSIGFF.

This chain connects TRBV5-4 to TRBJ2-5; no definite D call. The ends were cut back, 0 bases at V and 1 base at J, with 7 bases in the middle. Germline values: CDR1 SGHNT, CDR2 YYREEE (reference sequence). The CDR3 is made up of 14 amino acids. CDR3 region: CASSLGTPQETQYF. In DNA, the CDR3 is TGTGCCAGCAGCTTGGGTACACCCCAAGAGACCCAGTACTTC.

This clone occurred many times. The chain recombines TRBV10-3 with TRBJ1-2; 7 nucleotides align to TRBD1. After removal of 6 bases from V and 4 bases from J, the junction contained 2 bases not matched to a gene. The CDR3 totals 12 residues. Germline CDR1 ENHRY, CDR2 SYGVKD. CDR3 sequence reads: CAISWDSYGYTF. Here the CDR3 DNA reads TGTGCCATCAGCTGGGACAGCTATGGCTACACCTTC.